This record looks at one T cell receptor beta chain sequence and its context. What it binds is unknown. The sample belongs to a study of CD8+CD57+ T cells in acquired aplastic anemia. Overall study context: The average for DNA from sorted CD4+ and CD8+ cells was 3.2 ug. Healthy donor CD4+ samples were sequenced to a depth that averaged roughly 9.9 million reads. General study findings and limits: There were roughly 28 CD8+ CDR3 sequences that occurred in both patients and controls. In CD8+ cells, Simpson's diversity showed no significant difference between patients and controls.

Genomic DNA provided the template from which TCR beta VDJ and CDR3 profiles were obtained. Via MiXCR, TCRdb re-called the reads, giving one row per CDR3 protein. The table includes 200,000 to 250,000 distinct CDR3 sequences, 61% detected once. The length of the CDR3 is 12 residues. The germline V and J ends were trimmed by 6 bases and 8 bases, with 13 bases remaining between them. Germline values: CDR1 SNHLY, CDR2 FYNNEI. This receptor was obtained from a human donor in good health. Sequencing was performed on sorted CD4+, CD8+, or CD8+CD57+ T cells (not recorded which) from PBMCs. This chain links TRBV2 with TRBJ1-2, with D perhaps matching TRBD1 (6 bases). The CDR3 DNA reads TGTGCCAGCAGGGGTGTAGGGGGGGGCTACACCTTC. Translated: CASRGVGGGYTF.